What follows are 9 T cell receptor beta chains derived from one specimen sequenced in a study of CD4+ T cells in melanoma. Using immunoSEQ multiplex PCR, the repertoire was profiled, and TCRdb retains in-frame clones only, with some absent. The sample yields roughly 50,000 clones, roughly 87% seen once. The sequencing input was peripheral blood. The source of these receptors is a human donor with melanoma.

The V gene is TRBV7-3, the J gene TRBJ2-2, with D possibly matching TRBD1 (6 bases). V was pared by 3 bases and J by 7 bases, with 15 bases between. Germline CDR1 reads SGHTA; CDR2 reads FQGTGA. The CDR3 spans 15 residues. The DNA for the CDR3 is TGTGCCAGCAGCTTGGACAGCAGCTATGGCGGGGAGCTGTTTTTT. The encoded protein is CASSLDSSYGGELFF.

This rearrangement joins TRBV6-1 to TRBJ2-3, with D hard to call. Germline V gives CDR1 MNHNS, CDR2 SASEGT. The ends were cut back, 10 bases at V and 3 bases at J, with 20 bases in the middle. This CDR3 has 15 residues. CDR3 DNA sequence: TGTGCCATCCGATTTCCCCCTAGTTCTACAGATACGCAGTATTTT. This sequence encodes CAIRFPPSSTDTQYF.

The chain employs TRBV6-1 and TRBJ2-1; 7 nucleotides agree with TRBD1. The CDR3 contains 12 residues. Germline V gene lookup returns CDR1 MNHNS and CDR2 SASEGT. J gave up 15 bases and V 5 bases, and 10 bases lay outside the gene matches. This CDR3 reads CASSFLRQGAFF. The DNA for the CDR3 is TGTGCCAGCAGTTTTCTAAGACAGGGAGCGTTCTTC.

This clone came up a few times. The CDR3 coding sequence is TGTGCCAGCAGTTTAACAGGGGGCCATTCACCCCTCCACTTT. Residues: CASSLTGGHSPLHF. The chain couples TRBV6-1 to TRBJ1-6, with 9 bases aligning to TRBD1. Germline trimming cut 5 bases from V and 8 bases from J; bases unmatched to any gene: 4. Germline assignment: CDR1 MNHNS and CDR2 SASEGT. The CDR3 totals 14 residues.

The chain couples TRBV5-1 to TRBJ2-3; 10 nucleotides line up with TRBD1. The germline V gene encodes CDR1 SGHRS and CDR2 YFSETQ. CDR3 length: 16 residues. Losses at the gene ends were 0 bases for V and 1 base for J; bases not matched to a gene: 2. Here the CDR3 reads CASSLGTGGGTDTQYF. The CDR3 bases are TGCGCCAGCAGCTTGGGGACAGGGGGAGGCACAGATACGCAGTATTTT.

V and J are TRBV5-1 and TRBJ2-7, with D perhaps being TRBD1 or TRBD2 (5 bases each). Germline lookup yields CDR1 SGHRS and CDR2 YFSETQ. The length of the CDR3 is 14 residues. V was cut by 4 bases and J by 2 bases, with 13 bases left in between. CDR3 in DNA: TGCGCCAGCAGCCCTGGGACGGCCACCTACGAGCAGTACTTC. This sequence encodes CASSPGTATYEQYF.

The CDR3 here is CASSPQLDYNEQFF. Written as DNA, the CDR3 is TGTGCCAGCAGTCCCCAACTAGATTACAATGAGCAGTTCTTC. The chain recombines TRBV6-6 with TRBJ2-1; perhaps TRBD2 as D (5 bases). Germline V gives CDR1 MNHNY, CDR2 SVGAGI (reference sequence). The ends were cut back, 5 bases at V and 4 bases at J, with 12 bases in the middle. The CDR3 runs to 14 residues.

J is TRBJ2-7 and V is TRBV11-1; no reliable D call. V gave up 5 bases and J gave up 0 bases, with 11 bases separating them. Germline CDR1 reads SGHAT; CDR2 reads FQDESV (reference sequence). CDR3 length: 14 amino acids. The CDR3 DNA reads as TGTGCCAGCAGCACGATCAGAAGCTCCTACGAGCAGTACTTC. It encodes CASSTIRSSYEQYF.

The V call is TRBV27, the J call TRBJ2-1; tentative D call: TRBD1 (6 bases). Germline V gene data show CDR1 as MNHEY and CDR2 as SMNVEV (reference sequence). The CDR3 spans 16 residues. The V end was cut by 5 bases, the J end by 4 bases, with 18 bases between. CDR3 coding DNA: TGTGCCAGCAGTACGACGGAAGGGACACCTTACAATGAGCAGTTCTTC. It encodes CASSTTEGTPYNEQFF.